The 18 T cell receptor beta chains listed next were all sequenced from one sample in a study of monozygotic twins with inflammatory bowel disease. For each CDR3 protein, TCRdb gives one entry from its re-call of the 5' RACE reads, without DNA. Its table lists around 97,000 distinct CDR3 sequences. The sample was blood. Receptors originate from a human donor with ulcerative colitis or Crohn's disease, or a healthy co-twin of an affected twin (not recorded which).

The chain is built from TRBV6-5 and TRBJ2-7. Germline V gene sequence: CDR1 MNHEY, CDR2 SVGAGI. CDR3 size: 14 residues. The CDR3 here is CASSYSASSYEQYF.

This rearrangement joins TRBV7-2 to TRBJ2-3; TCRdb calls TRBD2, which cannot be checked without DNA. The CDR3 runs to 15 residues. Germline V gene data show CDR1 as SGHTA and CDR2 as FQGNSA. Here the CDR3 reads CASSSGLPSTDTQYF.

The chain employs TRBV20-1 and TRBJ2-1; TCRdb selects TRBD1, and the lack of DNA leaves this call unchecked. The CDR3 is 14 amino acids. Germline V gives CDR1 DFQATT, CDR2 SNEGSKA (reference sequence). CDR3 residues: CSASRDRGSNEQFF.

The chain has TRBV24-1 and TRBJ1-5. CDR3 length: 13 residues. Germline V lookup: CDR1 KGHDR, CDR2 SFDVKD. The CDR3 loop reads CATSLGQNQPQHF.

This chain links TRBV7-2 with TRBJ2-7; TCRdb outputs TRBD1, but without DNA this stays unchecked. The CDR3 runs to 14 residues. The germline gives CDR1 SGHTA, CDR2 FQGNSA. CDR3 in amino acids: CASRLTGGFDEQYF.

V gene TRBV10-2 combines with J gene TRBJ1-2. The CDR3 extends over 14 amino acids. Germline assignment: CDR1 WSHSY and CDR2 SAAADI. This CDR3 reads CASSESGLLYGYTF.

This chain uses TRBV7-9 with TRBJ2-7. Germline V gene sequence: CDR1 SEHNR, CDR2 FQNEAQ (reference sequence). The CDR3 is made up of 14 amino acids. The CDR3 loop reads CASSIDISSYEQYF. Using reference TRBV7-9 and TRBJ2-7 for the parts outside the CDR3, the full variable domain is DTGVSQNPRHKITKRGQNVTFRCDPISEHNRLYWYRQTLGQGPEFLTYFQNEAQLEKSRLLSDRFSAERPKGSFSTLEIQRTEQGDSAMYLCASSIDISSYEQYFGPGTRLTVT.

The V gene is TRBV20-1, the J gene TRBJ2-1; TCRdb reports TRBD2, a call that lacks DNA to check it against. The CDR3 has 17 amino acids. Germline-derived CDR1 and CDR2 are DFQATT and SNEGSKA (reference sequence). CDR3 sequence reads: CSASPSTSGSLANEQFF.

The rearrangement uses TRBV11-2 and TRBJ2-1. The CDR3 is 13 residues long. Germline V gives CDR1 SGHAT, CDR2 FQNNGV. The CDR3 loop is CASSMGFGNEQFF. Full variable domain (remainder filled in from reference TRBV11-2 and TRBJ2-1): EAGVAQSPRYKIIEKRQSVAFWCNPISGHATLYWYQQILGQGPKLLIQFQNNGVVDDSQLPKDRFSAERLKGVDSTLKIQPAKLEDSAVYLCASSMGFGNEQFFGPGTRLTVL.

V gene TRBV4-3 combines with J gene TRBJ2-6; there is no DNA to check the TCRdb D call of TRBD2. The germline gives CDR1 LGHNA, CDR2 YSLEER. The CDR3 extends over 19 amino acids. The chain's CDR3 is CASSQDLLAGGIGANVLTF.

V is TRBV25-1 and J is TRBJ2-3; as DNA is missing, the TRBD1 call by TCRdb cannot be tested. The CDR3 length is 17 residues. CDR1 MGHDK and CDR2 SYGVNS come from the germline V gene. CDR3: CASSEFPGQASTDTQYF.

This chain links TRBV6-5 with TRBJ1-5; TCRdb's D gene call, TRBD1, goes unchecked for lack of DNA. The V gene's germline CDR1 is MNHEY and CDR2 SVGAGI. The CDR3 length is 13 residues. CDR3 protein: CASSSGGSAPQHF.

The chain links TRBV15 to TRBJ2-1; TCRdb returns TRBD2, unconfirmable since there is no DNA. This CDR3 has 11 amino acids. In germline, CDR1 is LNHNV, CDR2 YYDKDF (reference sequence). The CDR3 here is CATSKDWEQFF.

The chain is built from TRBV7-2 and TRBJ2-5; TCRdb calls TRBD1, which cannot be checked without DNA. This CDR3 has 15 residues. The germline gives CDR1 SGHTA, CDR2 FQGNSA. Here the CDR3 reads CASSSRGRVLETQYF.

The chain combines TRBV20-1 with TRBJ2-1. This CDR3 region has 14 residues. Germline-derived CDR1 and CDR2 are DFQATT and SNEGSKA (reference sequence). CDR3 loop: CSARVGNSYNEQFF.

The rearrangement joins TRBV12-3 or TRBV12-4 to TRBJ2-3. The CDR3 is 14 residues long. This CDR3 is CASSLGLQQDTQYF.

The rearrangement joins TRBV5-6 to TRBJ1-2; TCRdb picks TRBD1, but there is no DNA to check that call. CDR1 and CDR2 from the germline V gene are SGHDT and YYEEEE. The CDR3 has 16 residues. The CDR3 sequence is CASSSVTGMADYGYTF.

CDR3 sequence: CASSRGGDTEAFF. The V call is TRBV6-1, the J call TRBJ1-1. Per the germline V gene, CDR1 is MNHNS and CDR2 is SASEGT. There are 13 residues in the CDR3.